These 11 T cell receptor beta chains originate from one sample sequenced in a study of CD8 T cells in Susac syndrome. RNA, at roughly 0.45 to 1 ug, was reverse transcribed with random hexamers. One entry per CDR3 protein, called by TCRdb with MiXCR from the immunoSEQ multiplex PCR reads. The table lists 300,000 to 350,000 distinct CDR3 sequences, under 95% of them singletons, with 0.065% in the top ten. The sequenced sample consisted of CD4+ T cells from PBMCs. Receptors originate from a human donor with multiple sclerosis.

This chain links TRBV19 with TRBJ1-1; TRBD1 is a possible D gene (5 bases). The CDR3 is 13 residues long. Germline V gene lookup returns CDR1 LNHDA and CDR2 SQIVND (reference sequence). With 1 base removed from V and 11 bases from J, the gap between germline ends came to 14 bases. In DNA form, the CDR3 reads TGTGCCAGTAGTATAGTTGTAGGGGTGATGGCTTTCTTT. Translation: CASSIVVGVMAFF.

The rearrangement links TRBV6-1 to TRBJ2-2; a weak D match, TRBD2 (6 bases). The V and J ends lost 4 bases and 9 bases respectively, with 9 bases between them. Germline V gene lookup returns CDR1 MNHNS and CDR2 SASEGT. The CDR3 extends over 12 amino acids. The CDR3 bases are TGTGCCAGCAGTGTGGGACTCCGGGAGCTGTTTTTT. Encoded protein: CASSVGLRELFF.

The chain combines TRBV25-1 with TRBJ2-7; D call uncertain. The V end was cut by 0 bases, the J end by 11 bases, with 14 bases between. From germline, CDR1 is MGHDK and CDR2 SYGVNS. The CDR3 runs 13 residues. CDR3 sequence reads: CASSEYASYQEYF. As DNA, the CDR3 is TGTGCCAGCAGTGAATACGCCTCCTACCAGGAGTACTTC.

V and J are TRBV20-1 and TRBJ1-1; TRBD1 might be the D (5 bases). Germline V lookup: CDR1 DFQATT, CDR2 SNEGSKA (reference sequence). The CDR3 has 14 amino acids. The V end was cut by 1 base, the J end by 6 bases, with 15 bases between. CDR3 in amino acids: CSARGGTGGPEAFF. Here the CDR3 DNA reads TGCAGTGCTAGAGGCGGGACGGGAGGTCCTGAAGCTTTCTTT.

This clonotype was seen a single time. The chain uses TRBV24-1 and TRBJ1-4; a weak D match, TRBD1 (5 bases). The V gene lost 1 base and the J gene lost 6 bases, with 20 bases spanning the gap. Germline CDR1 is KGHDR and CDR2 is SFDVKD. The CDR3 has 18 amino acids. The DNA for the CDR3 is TGTGCCACCAGTGATTTCCCTGCTCCTCAAGGGGCGCATGAAAAACTGTTTTTT. Amino acid sequence: CATSDFPAPQGAHEKLFF.

The chain carries TRBV18 and TRBJ2-5; 8 bases line up with TRBD1. The V gene's germline CDR1 is KGHSH and CDR2 LQKENI. Trimming took 6 bases from V and 1 from J; bases not matched to a gene: 4. The CDR3 sequence is 14 residues long. This CDR3 is CASSQGAVQETQYF. In nucleotides, the CDR3 is TGTGCCAGCTCCCAGGGGGCCGTCCAAGAGACCCAGTACTTC.

The chain couples TRBV19 to TRBJ2-7; 12 nucleotides align to TRBD2. Trimming took 6 bases from V and 2 from J; bases not matched to a gene: 5. Germline V gene data show CDR1 as LNHDA and CDR2 as SQIVND (reference sequence). This CDR3 is built from 15 residues. CDR3 nucleotide sequence: TGTGCCAGTAGGCTGACTAGCGGGAGTGCCTACGAGCAGTACTTC. It translates to CASRLTSGSAYEQYF.

In regard to this clonotype: At one boundary the junction diverges from the germline segment, which might be a read error. CDR3 region: CASRQAGSYNEQFF. CDR3 nucleotides: TGCGCCAGCAGGCAAGCGGGGTCCTACAATGAGCAGTTCTTC. The chain couples TRBV4-3 to TRBJ2-1, with 7 bases lining up with TRBD2. Germline V gives CDR1 LGHNA, CDR2 YSLEER. This CDR3 contains 14 residues.

Comments on this clonotype: A junction end diverges from the germline sequence, so it may reflect a read error. V gene TRBV7-8 combines with J gene TRBJ2-5; D is undetermined. CDR1 and CDR2 (germline): SGHVS, FQNEAQ. The CDR3 has 13 amino acids. As DNA, the CDR3 is TGTGCCAGCAGCCGGTTAAGGAGCGAGACCCAGTATTTC. Residues: CASSRLRSETQYF.

V gene TRBV19 combines with J gene TRBJ1-2; TRBD1 matches 8 bases. CDR1 and CDR2 from the germline V gene are LNHDA and SQIVND (reference sequence). V dropped 5 bases and J dropped 4; count of bases not matched to a gene: 12. This CDR3 region has 16 residues. The CDR3 reads CASSGAGTGQVYGYTF. Written as DNA, the CDR3 is TGTGCCAGTAGTGGGGCCGGGACAGGACAGGTCTATGGCTACACCTTC. The full variable domain, completed using reference TRBV19 and TRBJ1-2, is DGGITQSPKYLFRKEGQNVTLSCEQNLNHDAMYWYRQDPGQGLRLIYYSQIVNDFQKGDIAEGYSVSREKKESFPLTVTSAQKNPTAFYLCASSGAGTGQVYGYTFGSGTRLTVV.

The chain recombines TRBV6-1 with TRBJ2-7; D is unresolved. The CDR3 is 15 residues long. V was pared by 0 bases and J by 2 bases, with 11 bases between. The germline CDR1 and CDR2 sequences are MNHNS and SASEGT. The CDR3 here is CASSEAFLGAYEQYF. CDR3 nucleotides: TGTGCCAGCAGTGAAGCTTTCCTAGGAGCCTACGAGCAGTACTTC.